This T cell receptor beta chain derives from a study of T cell repertoires in cytomegalovirus infection. Study context: Shared public TCR beta signatures pointed to both CMV infection and a matching HLA type.

TCRdb re-derived calls from the reads in MiXCR, one entry per CDR3 protein. The data show 800,000 to 950,000 distinct CDR3 sequences, approximately 30% seen once. Note on this clonotype: Its antigen is not identified.

Points from the study as a whole: Across the ex vivo response, the dominant clonotypes were HLA-C-restricted CMV-specific TCR beta clonotypes.

This sequence originates from a human donor in good health (CMV status not recorded). Some clones in this sample may be carry-over from other donors' samples. Sequences were derived from cultured CD8+ T cells from PBMCs, sampled from culture after CMV antigen stimulation.

The CDR3 nucleotides read TGTGCCAGTAGTATAAGACAGGGGGCGAGTGAGCAGTTCTTC. Its translation: CASSIRQGASEQFF. This chain joins TRBV19 and TRBJ2-1, with 10 bases identical to TRBD1. CDR1 and CDR2 (germline): LNHDA, SQIVND (reference sequence). The CDR3 runs to 14 residues. V dropped 2 bases and J dropped 9; count of bases not matched to a gene: 4.